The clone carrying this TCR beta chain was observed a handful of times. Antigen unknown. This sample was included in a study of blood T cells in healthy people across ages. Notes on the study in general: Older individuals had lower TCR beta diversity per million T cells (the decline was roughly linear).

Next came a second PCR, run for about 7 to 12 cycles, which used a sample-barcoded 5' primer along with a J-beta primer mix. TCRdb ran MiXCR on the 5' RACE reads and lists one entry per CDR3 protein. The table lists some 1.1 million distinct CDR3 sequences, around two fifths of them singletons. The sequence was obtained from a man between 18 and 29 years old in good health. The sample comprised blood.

The CDR3 reads CSAIQGWEPYFGGETQYF. DNA of the CDR3: TGCAGTGCTATACAGGGATGGGAGCCCTACTTTGGGGGAGAGACCCAGTACTTC. The gene calls are TRBV20-1 and TRBJ2-5, with D possibly being TRBD1 (6 bases). The CDR3 totals 18 residues. The germline V gene encodes CDR1 DFQATT and CDR2 SNEGSKA (reference sequence). V lost 4 bases and J 4 bases, leaving 28 bases between the germline ends.